One TCR beta chain is described in this entry. Germline V gives CDR1 SGHVS, CDR2 FNYEAQ. This CDR3 spans 16 amino acids. Trimming stripped 2 bases from V and 1 base from J, with 11 bases between. This specimen belongs to a study of shared clonotypes between healthy human individuals. Measured with immunoSEQ multiplex PCR; TCRdb has only the in-frame clones, and not every one. The sample includes some 1.4 million clones, more than 95% seen only once; the top ten take 1.2%. Sequenced sample: naive CD4+ T cells sorted from blood. Stated subset: CD45RA+ positively selected. The rearrangement joins TRBV7-6 to TRBJ2-2; D may be TRBD1 (7 bases). The receptor comes from a man aged 30 to 45 in good health. The CDR3 region has the DNA TGTGCCAGCAGCTTACGGAGGGACAGGAACACCGGGGAGCTGTTTTTT. Translation gives CASSLRRDRNTGELFF.